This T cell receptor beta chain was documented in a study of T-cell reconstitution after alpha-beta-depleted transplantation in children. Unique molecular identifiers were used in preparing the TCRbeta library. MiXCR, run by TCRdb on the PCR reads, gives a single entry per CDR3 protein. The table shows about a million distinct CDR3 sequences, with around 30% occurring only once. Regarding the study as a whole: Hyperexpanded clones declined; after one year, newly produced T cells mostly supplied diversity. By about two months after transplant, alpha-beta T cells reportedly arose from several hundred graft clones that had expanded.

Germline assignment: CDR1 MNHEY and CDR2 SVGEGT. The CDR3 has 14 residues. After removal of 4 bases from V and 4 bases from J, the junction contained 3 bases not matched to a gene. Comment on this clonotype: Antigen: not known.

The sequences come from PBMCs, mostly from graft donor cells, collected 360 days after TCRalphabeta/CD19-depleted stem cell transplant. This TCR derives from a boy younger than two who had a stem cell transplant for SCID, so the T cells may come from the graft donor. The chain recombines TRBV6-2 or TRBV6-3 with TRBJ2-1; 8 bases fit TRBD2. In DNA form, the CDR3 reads TGTGCCAGCAGTTGGATAGCGGGGTACAATGAGCAGTTCTTC. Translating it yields CASSWIAGYNEQFF.